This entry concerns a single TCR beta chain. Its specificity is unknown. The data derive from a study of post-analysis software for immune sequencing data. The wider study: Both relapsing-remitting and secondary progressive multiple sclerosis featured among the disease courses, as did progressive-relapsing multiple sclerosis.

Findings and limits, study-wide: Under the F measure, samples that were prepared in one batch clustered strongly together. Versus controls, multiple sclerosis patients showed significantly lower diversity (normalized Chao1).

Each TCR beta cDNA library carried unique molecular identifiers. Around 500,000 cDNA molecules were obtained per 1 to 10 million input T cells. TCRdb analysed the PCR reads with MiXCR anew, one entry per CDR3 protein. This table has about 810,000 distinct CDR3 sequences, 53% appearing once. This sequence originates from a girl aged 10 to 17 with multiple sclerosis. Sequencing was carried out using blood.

The chain's CDR3 is CASSSRDSLYQNYGYTF. The CDR3 bases are TGTGCCAGCAGCTCCCGGGACAGCCTTTATCAGAACTATGGCTACACCTTC. The chain uses TRBV7-2 and TRBJ1-2; 7 positions match TRBD1. The germline CDR1 and CDR2 sequences are SGHTA and FQGNSA. The CDR3 loop spans 17 amino acids. With V trimmed by 4 bases and J by 2 bases, 13 bases remained unmatched.